This T cell receptor beta chain was documented in a study of blood T cell repertoires in COVID-19 (dated by TCRdb to about 2020). With regard to the full study: The collaborator samples originated in the United States, Italy and Spain and spanned the acute and convalescent phases of COVID-19. The prospective study material was composed of cDNA or gDNA derived from T cells, B-cell-depleted T cells, or PBMCs. Subjects who had been exposed to COVID-19, were actively infected with it, or had recovered from it provided the deeply sampled blood TCRbeta repertoires that made up the dataset. A freely available public database, intended as a resource for researchers studying the immune response to SARS-CoV-2, is where the repertoires were released. Samples were obtained from the ongoing ImmuneRACE study (first 160 participants) and from about 1,300 subjects provided by 6 global collaborators. Nearly every sample came with metadata listing a de-identified subject ID, COVID-19 status, age in years and sex. Where available, HLA class I and class II types were obtained from metadata supplied by the sample provider rather than from assay-based typing.

A note on this clone: This clone's antigen is unknown. No base quality values were provided; no much bigger clone lies one nucleotide off.

General study outcomes and caveats: How much clinical and demographic metadata was included differed by source and by participant, and the metadata was provided uncurated.

TCRbeta CDR3 regions were amplified from genomic DNA using the immunoSEQ Assay, a bias-controlled multiplex PCR. The source study handled its data this way. The number of nucleated cells in each sample was estimated by amplification of reference gene primers within the assay. To quantify the absolute abundance of each unique TCRbeta CDR3 rearrangement, sequence reads were collapsed and filtered. For each sample, productive Simpson clonality was calculated by taking the square root of Simpson's diversity index across productive rearrangements. TCRdb obtained this table from immuneACCESS and retained in-frame rearrangements with V and J assigned. These tables miss some clones; where compared with another copy, unresolved V genes account for less than half of the shortfall, and the remainder is unexplained. Clone size and the V and J calls come from that table; the DNA yielded D and trimming. For this sample there are tens of thousands of clones; approximately 90% appear just once. Of the sample, 5% to 5.5% falls within the top ten clones.

CDR1 and CDR2 are drawn from the germline V gene (reference sequence): LGHDT, YNNKEL. Reading from cysteine to phenylalanine, the CDR3 counts 14 amino acids. Just CDR3 DNA is preserved here, 42 bases in frame from base 1. The germline ends are 13 bases apart after V is trimmed by 2 bases and J by 6 bases. Each collaborating institution followed its own protocols to collect whole blood in K2EDTA tubes. For TCRbeta analysis, collaborators shipped samples as frozen whole blood, isolated PBMCs, or DNA extracted from either of those sample types. This clonotype was obtained from a man between 65 and 85 years old with acute or convalescent COVID-19. Sequencing input: peripheral blood. The sequence is built from TRBV3-1 (or the pseudogene TRBV3-2) and TRBJ1-2; the D gene cannot be named for sure. The nucleotide sequence reads as follows: TGTGCCAGCAGCCAACGGGGAGGTGGAGATGGCTACACCTTC. This codes for CASSQRGGGDGYTF.